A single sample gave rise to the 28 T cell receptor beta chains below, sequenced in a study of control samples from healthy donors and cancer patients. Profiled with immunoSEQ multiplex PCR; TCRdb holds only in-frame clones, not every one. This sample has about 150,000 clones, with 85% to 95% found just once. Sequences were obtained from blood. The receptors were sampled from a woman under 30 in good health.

CDR3 loop: CASSFIRDAEAFF. The CDR3 region has the DNA TGTGCCAGCAGTTTCATAAGGGACGCTGAAGCTTTCTTT. The genes are TRBV12-3 or TRBV12-4 and TRBJ1-1, with D perhaps TRBD1 (5 bases). The CDR3 extends over 13 amino acids. The ends were cut back, 3 bases at V and 6 bases at J, with 11 bases in the middle.

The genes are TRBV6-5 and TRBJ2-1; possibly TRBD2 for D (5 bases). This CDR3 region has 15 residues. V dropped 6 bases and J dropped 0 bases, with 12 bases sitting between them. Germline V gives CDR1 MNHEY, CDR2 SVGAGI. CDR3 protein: CASRRTDNSYNEQFF. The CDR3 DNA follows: TGTGCCAGCAGAAGGACTGACAACTCCTACAATGAGCAGTTCTTC.

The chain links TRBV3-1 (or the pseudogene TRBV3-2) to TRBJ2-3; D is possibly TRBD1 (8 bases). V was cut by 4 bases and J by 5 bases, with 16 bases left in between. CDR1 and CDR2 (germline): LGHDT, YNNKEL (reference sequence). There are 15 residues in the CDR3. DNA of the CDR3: TGTGCCAGCAGCCGAAGGACAGGGAGGGTAGATACGCAGTATTTT. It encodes CASSRRTGRVDTQYF.

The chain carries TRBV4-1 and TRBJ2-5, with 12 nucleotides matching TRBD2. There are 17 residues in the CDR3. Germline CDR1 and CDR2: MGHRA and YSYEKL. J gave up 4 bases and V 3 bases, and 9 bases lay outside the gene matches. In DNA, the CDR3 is TGCGCCAGCAGCCAGGGCCTGACTAGCGGGGGTGGAGAGACCCAGTACTTC. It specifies CASSQGLTSGGGETQYF.

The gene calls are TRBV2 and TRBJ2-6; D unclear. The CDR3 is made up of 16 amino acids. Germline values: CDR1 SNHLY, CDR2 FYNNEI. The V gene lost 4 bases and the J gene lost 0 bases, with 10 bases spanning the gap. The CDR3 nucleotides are TGTGCCAGCAGTGTCCGGCACTTCTCTGGGGCCAACGTCCTGACTTTC. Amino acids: CASSVRHFSGANVLTF. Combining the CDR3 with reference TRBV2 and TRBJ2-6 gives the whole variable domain EPEVTQTPSHQVTQMGQEVILRCVPISNHLYFYWYRQILGQKVEFLVSFYNNEISEKSEIFDDQFSVERPDGSNFTLKIRSTKLEDSAMYFCASSVRHFSGANVLTFGAGSRLTVL.

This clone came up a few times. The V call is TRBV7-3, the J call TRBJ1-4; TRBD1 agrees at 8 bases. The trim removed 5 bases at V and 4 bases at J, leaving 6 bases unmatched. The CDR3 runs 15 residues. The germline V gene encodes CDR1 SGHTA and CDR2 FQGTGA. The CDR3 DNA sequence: TGTGCCAGCAGCCCCTCAGGGGGCCTTAATGAAAAACTGTTTTTT. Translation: CASSPSGGLNEKLFF.

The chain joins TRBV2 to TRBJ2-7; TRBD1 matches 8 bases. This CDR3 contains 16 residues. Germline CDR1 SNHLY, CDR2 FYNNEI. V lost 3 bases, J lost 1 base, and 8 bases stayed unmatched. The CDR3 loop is CASSDPGQGYSYEQYF. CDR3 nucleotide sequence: TGTGCCAGCAGTGACCCCGGACAGGGTTATTCCTACGAGCAGTACTTC.

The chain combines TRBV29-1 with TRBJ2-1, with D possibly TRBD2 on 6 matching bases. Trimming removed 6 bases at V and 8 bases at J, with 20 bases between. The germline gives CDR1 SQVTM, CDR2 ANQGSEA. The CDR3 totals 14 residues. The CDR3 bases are TGCAGCGTGCGTCTAGCGCCAAGGGGTGATGAGCAGTTCTTC. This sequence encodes CSVRLAPRGDEQFF.

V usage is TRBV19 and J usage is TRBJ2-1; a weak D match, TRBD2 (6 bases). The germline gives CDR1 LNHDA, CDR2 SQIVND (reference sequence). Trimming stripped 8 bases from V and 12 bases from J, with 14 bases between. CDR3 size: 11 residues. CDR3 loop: CASGRREWQFF. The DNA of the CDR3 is TGTGCCAGTGGGAGGAGGGAATGGCAGTTCTTC.

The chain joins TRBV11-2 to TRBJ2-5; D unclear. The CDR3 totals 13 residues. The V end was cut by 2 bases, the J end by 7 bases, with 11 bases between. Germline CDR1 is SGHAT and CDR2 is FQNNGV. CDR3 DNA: TGTGCCAGCAGCTTAACGGAGAGAATGACCCAGTACTTC. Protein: CASSLTERMTQYF.

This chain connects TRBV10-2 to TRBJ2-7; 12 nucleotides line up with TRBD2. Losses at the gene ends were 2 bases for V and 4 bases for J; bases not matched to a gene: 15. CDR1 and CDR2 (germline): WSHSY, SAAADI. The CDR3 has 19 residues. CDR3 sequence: CASSEVRGLAGNRGYEQYF. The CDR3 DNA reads TGCGCCAGCAGTGAGGTGAGGGGACTAGCGGGCAACCGGGGGTACGAGCAGTACTTC.

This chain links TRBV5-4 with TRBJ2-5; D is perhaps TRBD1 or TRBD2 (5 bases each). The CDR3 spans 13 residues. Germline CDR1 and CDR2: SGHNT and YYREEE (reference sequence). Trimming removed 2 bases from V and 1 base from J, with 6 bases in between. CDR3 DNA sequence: TGTGCCAGCAGCTTCGGGACCCAAGAGACCCAGTACTTC. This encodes CASSFGTQETQYF.

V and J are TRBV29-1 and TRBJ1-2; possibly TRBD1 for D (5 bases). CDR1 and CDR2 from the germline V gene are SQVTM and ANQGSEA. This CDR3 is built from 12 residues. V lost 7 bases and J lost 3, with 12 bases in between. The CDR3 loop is CSGQGADYGYTF. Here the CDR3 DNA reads TGCAGCGGGCAGGGCGCGGACTATGGCTACACCTTC.

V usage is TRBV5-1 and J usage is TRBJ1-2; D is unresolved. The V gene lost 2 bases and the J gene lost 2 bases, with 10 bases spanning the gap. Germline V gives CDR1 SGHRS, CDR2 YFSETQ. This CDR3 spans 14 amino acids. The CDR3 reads CASSLGGQNYGYTF. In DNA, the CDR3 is TGCGCCAGCAGCTTAGGAGGGCAGAACTATGGCTACACCTTC.

The DNA of the CDR3 is TGTGCCACCGACTATCGGGGGGCCGATGAGCAGTTCTTC. Its protein is CATDYRGADEQFF. The chain has TRBV24-1 and TRBJ2-1; TRBD2 is a possible D gene (7 bases). Germline CDR1 is KGHDR and CDR2 is SFDVKD. V lost 9 bases and J 8 bases, leaving 16 bases between the germline ends. This CDR3 comprises 13 residues.

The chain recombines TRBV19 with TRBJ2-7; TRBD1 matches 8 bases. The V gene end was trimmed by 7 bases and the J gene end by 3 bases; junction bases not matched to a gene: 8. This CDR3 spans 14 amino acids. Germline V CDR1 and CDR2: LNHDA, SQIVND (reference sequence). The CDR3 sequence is CASNKGQALYEQYF. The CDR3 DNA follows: TGTGCCAGTAACAAGGGACAGGCCCTCTACGAGCAGTACTTC.

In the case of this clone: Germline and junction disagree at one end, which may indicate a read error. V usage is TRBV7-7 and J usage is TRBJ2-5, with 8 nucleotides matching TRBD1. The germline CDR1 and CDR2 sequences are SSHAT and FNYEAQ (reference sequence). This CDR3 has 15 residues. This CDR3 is CASSHQQGGPETQYF. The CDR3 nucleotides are TGTGCTAGCAGCCATCAACAGGGGGGACCAGAGACCCAGTACTTC.

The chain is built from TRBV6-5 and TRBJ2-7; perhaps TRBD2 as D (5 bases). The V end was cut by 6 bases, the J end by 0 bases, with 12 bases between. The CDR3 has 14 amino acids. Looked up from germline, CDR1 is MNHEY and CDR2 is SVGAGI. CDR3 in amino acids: CASSQSAGSYEQYF. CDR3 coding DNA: TGTGCCAGCAGCCAGTCGGCGGGCTCCTACGAGCAGTACTTC.

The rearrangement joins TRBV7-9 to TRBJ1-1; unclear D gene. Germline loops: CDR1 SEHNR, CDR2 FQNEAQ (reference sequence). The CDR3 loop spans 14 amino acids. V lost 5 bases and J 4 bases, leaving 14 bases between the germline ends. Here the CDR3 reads CASSPPRVSTEAFF. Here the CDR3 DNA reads TGTGCCAGCAGCCCACCGAGGGTTTCCACTGAAGCTTTCTTT.

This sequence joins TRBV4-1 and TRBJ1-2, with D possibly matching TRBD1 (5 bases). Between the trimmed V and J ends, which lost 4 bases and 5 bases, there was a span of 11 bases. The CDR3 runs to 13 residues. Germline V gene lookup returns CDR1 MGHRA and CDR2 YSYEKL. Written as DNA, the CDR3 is TGCGCCAGCAGCCCGCAGGGAGGGTATGGCTACACCTTC. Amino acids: CASSPQGGYGYTF.

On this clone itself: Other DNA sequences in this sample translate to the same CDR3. CDR3 DNA: TGCGCCAGCAGCTTGGGACAGGGCCAAGAGACCCAGTACTTC. It translates to CASSLGQGQETQYF. The rearrangement links TRBV5-1 to TRBJ2-5, with 7 positions matching TRBD1. V dropped 0 bases and J dropped 1; count of bases not matched to a gene: 0. Germline-derived CDR1 and CDR2 are SGHRS and YFSETQ. This CDR3 comprises 14 residues.

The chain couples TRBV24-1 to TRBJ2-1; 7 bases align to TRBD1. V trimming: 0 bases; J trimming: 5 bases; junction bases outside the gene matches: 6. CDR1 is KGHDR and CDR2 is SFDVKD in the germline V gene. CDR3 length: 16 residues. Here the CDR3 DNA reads TGTGCCACCAGTGATTTGGGCAGGGGGAGAGACAATGAGCAGTTCTTC. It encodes CATSDLGRGRDNEQFF.

Here the CDR3 reads CASSYSLGFGDTQYF. CDR3 bases: TGTGCCAGCAGTTACTCTCTGGGGTTCGGAGATACGCAGTATTTT. The V call is TRBV6-5, the J call TRBJ2-3; D is unclear. Trimming shortened V by 0 bases and J by 5 bases, and 12 bases separated the two germline ends. CDR1 is MNHEY, CDR2 SVGAGI, per germline. The CDR3 has 15 residues.

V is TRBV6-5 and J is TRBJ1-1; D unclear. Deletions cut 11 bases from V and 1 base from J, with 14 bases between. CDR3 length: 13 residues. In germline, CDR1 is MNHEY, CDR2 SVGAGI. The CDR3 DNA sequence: TGTGCCCTCCAAAACCCCGGGAACACTGAAGCTTTCTTT. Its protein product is CALQNPGNTEAFF.

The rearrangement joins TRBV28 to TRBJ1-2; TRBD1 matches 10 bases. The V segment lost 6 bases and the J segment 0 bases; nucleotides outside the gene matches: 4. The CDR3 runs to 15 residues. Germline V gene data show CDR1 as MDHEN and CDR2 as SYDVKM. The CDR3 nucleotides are TGTGCCAGCAGCTCGACAGGGGGCTCTAACTATGGCTACACCTTC. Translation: CASSSTGGSNYGYTF.

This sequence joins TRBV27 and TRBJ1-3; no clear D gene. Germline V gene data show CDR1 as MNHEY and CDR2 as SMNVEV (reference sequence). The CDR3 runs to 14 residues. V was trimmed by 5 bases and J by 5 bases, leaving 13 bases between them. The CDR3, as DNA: TGTGCCAGCAGTCCCGTAGGCGTTAGAAACACCATATATTTT. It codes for CASSPVGVRNTIYF.

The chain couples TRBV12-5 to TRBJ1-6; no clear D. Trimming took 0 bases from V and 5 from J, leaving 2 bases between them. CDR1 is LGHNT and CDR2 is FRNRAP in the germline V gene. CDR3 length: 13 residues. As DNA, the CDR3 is TGTGCTAGTGGTTTGGTCAATAATTCACCCCTCCACTTT. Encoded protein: CASGLVNNSPLHF.

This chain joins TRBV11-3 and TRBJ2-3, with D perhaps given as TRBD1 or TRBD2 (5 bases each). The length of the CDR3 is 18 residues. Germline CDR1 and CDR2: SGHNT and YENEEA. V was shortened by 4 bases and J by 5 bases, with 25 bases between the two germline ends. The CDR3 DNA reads TGTGCCAGCAGCTACCCCCTGGATCCGGGGACGAGTAGAGATACGCAGTATTTT. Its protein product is CASSYPLDPGTSRDTQYF.